The T cell receptor beta chain under discussion was sequenced for a study of blood T cell repertoires in COVID-19. Background on the study: Sources were T cells, B-cell-depleted T cells, or PBMCs; the material itself was cDNA or gDNA.

The germline CDR1 and CDR2 sequences are GTSNPN and SVGIG (reference sequence). This CDR3 has 14 residues. V dropped 0 bases and J dropped 7 bases, with 13 bases sitting between them. Only in-frame clones appear in the TCRdb table, and some are missing; sequencing was by immunoSEQ multiplex PCR. The data show roughly 130,000 clones, almost 85% seen once. Cohort placement rested on clinical history that participants reported themselves. The genes are TRBV30 and TRBJ1-5; D might be TRBD1 (5 bases). Material: PBMCs or T cells enriched from blood (not recorded which). This clonotype originated in a man aged 35-49 years with acute COVID-19. The CDR3 bases are TGTGCCTGGAGTGTGGGAGGGGCCGGGCAGCCCCAGCATTTT. It yields the protein CAWSVGGAGQPQHF.